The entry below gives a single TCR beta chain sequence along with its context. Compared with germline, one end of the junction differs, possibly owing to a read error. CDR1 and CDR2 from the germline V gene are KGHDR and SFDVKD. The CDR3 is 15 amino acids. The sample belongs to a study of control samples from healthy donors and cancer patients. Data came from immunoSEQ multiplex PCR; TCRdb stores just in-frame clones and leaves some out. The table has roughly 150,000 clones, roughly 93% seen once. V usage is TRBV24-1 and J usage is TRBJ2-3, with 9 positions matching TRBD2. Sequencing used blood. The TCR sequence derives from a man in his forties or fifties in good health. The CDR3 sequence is CATSFAGTSIDTQYF. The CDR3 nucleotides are TGTGCCACCAGCTTTGCCGGGACTAGCATAGATACGCAGTATTTT.